Below are 14 T cell receptor beta chains sequenced from a single sample in a study of T cell responses to AZD1222 COVID-19 vaccine. Produced via immunoSEQ multiplex PCR; TCRdb's table is partial and in-frame only. The table lists some 120,000 clones, approximately 85% of them singletons. Sample: peripheral blood, taken on day 0 of AZD1222 vaccination. The receptors come from an adult in good health.

This chain joins TRBV30 and TRBJ2-2; 15 bases map to TRBD2. With V trimmed by 5 bases and J by 5 bases, 6 bases remained unmatched. In germline, CDR1 is GTSNPN, CDR2 SVGIG (reference sequence). CDR3 length: 16 amino acids. The DNA for the CDR3 is TGTGCCTGGGGACTAGCGGGAGGGGCCAGAACCGGGGAGCTGTTTTTT. Protein sequence: CAWGLAGGARTGELFF.

V and J are TRBV7-3 and TRBJ2-1, with 8 positions matching TRBD2. V lost 5 bases and J lost 4; bases outside the gene matches: 7. The CDR3 totals 15 residues. Germline V lookup: CDR1 SGHTA, CDR2 FQGTGA. CDR3 bases: TGTGCCAGCAGCGAGAGACTAGCGCTTTACAATGAGCAGTTCTTC. Protein sequence: CASSERLALYNEQFF. The full variable domain, its missing parts supplied by reference TRBV7-3 and TRBJ2-1, is GAGVSQTPSNKVTEKGKYVELRCDPISGHTALYWYRQSLGQGPEFLIYFQGTGAADDSGLPNDRFFAVRPEGSVSTLKIQRTERGDSAVYLCASSERLALYNEQFFGPGTRLTVL.

The rearrangement joins TRBV24-1 to TRBJ2-1; tentative D call: TRBD2 (6 bases). Between the trimmed V and J ends, which lost 2 bases and 0 bases, there was a span of 13 bases. CDR1 and CDR2 (germline): KGHDR, SFDVKD. The CDR3 is 17 amino acids. The CDR3 nucleotides are TGTGCCACCAGTGATTCGGGGGATTTTAGCTCCTACAATGAGCAGTTCTTC. Protein product: CATSDSGDFSSYNEQFF.

V usage is TRBV9 and J usage is TRBJ1-2; possible D gene TRBD1, 5 bases. The CDR3 is 12 amino acids. Germline V gives CDR1 SGDLS, CDR2 YYNGEE. The V and J ends lost 4 bases and 13 bases respectively, with 17 bases between them. The CDR3 DNA reads TGTGCCAGCAGCCTCCGGGGGGGTCCCAGCACCTTC. Protein product: CASSLRGGPSTF.

The CDR3: CASSPPGGTGYTF. The CDR3 DNA follows: TGTGCCAGCAGTCCCCCGGGGGGAACTGGCTACACCTTC. The genes are TRBV6-1 and TRBJ1-2, with D tentatively TRBD1 (5 bases). V gave up 5 bases and J gave up 7 bases, with 14 bases separating them. Germline CDR1 and CDR2: MNHNS and SASEGT. This CDR3 spans 13 amino acids.

The rearrangement links TRBV6-5 to TRBJ2-7, with no clear D. Trimming left V 4 bases short and J 12 bases short, with 19 bases between. Germline-derived CDR1 and CDR2 are MNHEY and SVGAGI. This CDR3 comprises 13 residues. CDR3 sequence reads: CASSFLAAVGTYF. In nucleotides, the CDR3 is TGTGCCAGCAGTTTCTTGGCGGCCGTGGGAACGTACTTC.

The CDR3 bases are TGTGCCAGCAGCCCCAATGCTTATCCGAGGAATGGCTACACCTTC. The encoded protein is CASSPNAYPRNGYTF. The chain has TRBV9 and TRBJ1-2; no reliable D call. The CDR3 totals 15 residues. From germline, CDR1 is SGDLS and CDR2 YYNGEE. V was clipped by 4 bases and J by 6 bases, with 19 bases between them. Full variable domain (remainder filled in from reference TRBV9 and TRBJ1-2): DSGVTQTPKHLITATGQRVTLRCSPRSGDLSVYWYQQSLDQGLQFLIQYYNGEERAKGNILERFSAQQFPDLHSELNLSSLELGDSALYFCASSPNAYPRNGYTFGSGTRLTVV.

This clone occurred a few times. The chain links TRBV5-1 to TRBJ2-7; 7 bases fit TRBD1. This CDR3 spans 15 amino acids. The germline V gene encodes CDR1 SGHRS and CDR2 YFSETQ. J was trimmed by 3 bases and V by 4 bases; bases with no gene match: 10. CDR3 nucleotide sequence: TGCGCCAGCAGCCCCCATGGACAGGCAGTCTACGAGCAGTACTTC. This gives the protein CASSPHGQAVYEQYF. Drawing the rest from reference TRBV5-1 and TRBJ2-7, the complete variable domain is KAGVTQTPRYLIKTRGQQVTLSCSPISGHRSVSWYQQTPGQGLQFLFEYFSETQRNKGNFPGRFSGRQFSNSRSEMNVSTLELGDSALYLCASSPHGQAVYEQYFGPGTRLTVT.

A word on this clone: One end of the junction varies from germline; a read error may be responsible. The J gene is TRBJ1-2, the V gene TRBV29-1, with 8 bases that match TRBD1. The CDR3 extends over 17 amino acids. Germline CDR1 SQVTM, CDR2 ANQGSEA. The CDR3, as DNA: TGCAGCGTGGAAGTCCTAGGACAGGGTAGCTATGGCTATGGCTACACCTTC. Its translation: CSVEVLGQGSYGYGYTF.

The CDR3, as DNA: TGTGCCAGCAGCTTGGCTTCCAGGGGGATATCTGAAGCTTTCTTT. Translation gives CASSLASRGISEAFF. The chain recombines TRBV5-4 with TRBJ1-1, with 7 bases aligning to TRBD1. This CDR3 comprises 15 residues. Germline values: CDR1 SGHNT, CDR2 YYREEE (reference sequence). Losses at the gene ends were 0 bases for V and 6 bases for J; bases not matched to a gene: 8.

The rearrangement joins TRBV3-1 (or the pseudogene TRBV3-2) to TRBJ1-1; D call uncertain. V was shortened by 1 base and J by 3 bases, with 18 bases between the two germline ends. Germline lookup yields CDR1 LGHDT and CDR2 YNNKEL (reference sequence). This CDR3 comprises 17 residues. For the CDR3, the DNA is TGTGCCAGCAGCCAAGGTGATGCCAAGGGAAGAGACACTGAAGCTTTCTTT. It specifies CASSQGDAKGRDTEAFF.

This clone was observed a handful of times. The V call is TRBV6-5, the J call TRBJ2-2; D remains unclear. CDR1 and CDR2 (germline): MNHEY, SVGAGI. V dropped 4 bases and J dropped 0 bases, with 9 bases sitting between them. CDR3 size: 15 residues. CDR3 coding DNA: TGTGCCAGCAGTTGGGGTTACGCGAACACCGGGGAGCTGTTTTTT. This encodes CASSWGYANTGELFF.

V gene TRBV11-3 combines with J gene TRBJ2-5, with a tentative D call TRBD2 (6 bases). From germline, CDR1 is SGHNT and CDR2 YENEEA. The CDR3 covers 12 residues. The V gene lost 7 bases and the J gene lost 7 bases, with 13 bases spanning the gap. CDR3 amino acids: CASNERAGTQYF. CDR3 nucleotides: TGTGCCAGCAACGAGCGGGCGGGGACCCAGTACTTC.

The chain joins TRBV7-3 to TRBJ2-2; 8 bases agree with TRBD1. CDR3 size: 15 residues. Germline V gives CDR1 SGHTA, CDR2 FQGTGA. After removal of 4 bases from V and 7 bases from J, the junction contained 8 bases not matched to a gene. The CDR3 protein is CASSSGQGSVGELFF. The CDR3 nucleotides read TGTGCCAGCAGCTCCGGACAGGGCTCGGTCGGGGAGCTGTTTTTT.